Each of the 7 T cell receptor beta chains below was sequenced from the same sample in a study of prognosis after radiotherapy for stage I lung cancer. Researchers used two-round multiplex PCR to amplify TCR beta CDR3 starting from genomic DNA. Primers specific to each TRBV and TRBJ gene drove first-round PCR. Using its own MiXCR run on the multiplex PCR reads, TCRdb lists one record per CDR3 protein. The sample holds tens of thousands of distinct CDR3 sequences; around a quarter are singletons and the top ten take around 8.1%. This sample comprised PBMCs, obtained before or after stereotactic body radiation therapy (not recorded which). The receptors were gathered from a donor aged 50 or older with non-small cell lung cancer.

The gene calls are TRBV6-5 and TRBJ2-7; D remains unclear. The V and J ends lost 2 bases and 6 bases respectively, with 11 bases between them. This CDR3 is 13 amino acids long. CDR1 is MNHEY, CDR2 SVGAGI, per germline. The CDR3 coding sequence is TGTGCCAGCAGTTACGGGTTGGACGGCGAGCAGTACTTC. Protein product: CASSYGLDGEQYF.

Points on this clonotype: This probably arose from a read error, given a far larger clone one base away. This chain links TRBV6-5 with TRBJ2-7; 9 nucleotides line up with TRBD1. The CDR3 is 15 residues long. The germline gives CDR1 MNHEY, CDR2 SVGAGI. V gave up 3 bases and J gave up 5 bases; unmatched junction bases: 8. The CDR3, as DNA: TGTGCCAGCAGTTATGACAGGGGGTACGTGAACGAGCAGTACTTC. Its protein product is CASSYDRGYVNEQYF.

The sample holds many counts of this clonotype. The chain has TRBV11-2 and TRBJ2-1; 7 bases fit TRBD1. V lost 1 base to trimming and J lost 4 bases; unmatched junction nucleotides: 4. There are 15 residues in the CDR3. Germline V lookup: CDR1 SGHAT, CDR2 FQNNGV. The CDR3 DNA sequence: TGTGCCAGCAGCTTAGTTCTGGACAGGTACAATGAGCAGTTCTTC. Protein sequence: CASSLVLDRYNEQFF. Looking up the rest from reference TRBV11-2 and TRBJ2-1 gives the full variable domain: EAGVAQSPRYKIIEKRQSVAFWCNPISGHATLYWYQQILGQGPKLLIQFQNNGVVDDSQLPKDRFSAERLKGVDSTLKIQPAKLEDSAVYLCASSLVLDRYNEQFFGPGTRLTVL.

This clonotype was counted between two and nine times. This may come from a read error, since a much larger clone is one base off. The chain employs TRBV6-9 and TRBJ1-2; D gene unclear. The CDR3 runs to 16 residues. Deletions cut 3 bases from V and 0 bases from J, with 14 bases between. In germline, CDR1 is MNHGY, CDR2 SVAAGI. This CDR3 is CASSYLEHPSNYGYTF. The CDR3 nucleotides read TGTGCCAGCAGTTACCTAGAACACCCCTCTAACTATGGCTACACCTTC.

Comment on this clonotype: This likely stems from a read error, as it lies one base from a far larger clone. J is TRBJ1-2 and V is TRBV6-9; 8 positions agree with TRBD1. Germline V gene sequence: CDR1 MNHGY, CDR2 SVAAGI. This CDR3 is built from 16 residues. CDR3 coding DNA: TGTGCCAGCAGTCATTCCCCGGGACAGGAAAACTATGGCTACACCTTC. Encoded protein: CASSHSPGQENYGYTF.

To note about this clonotype: Since a much larger clone is just one base distant, this may be a read error. This chain links TRBV29-1 with TRBJ2-3, with D uncertain. The CDR3 extends over 16 amino acids. Trimming left V 4 bases short and J 0 bases short, with 17 bases between. Germline V gene data show CDR1 as SQVTM and CDR2 as ANQGSEA. The CDR3: CSVVGQVGWSTDTQYF. For the CDR3, the DNA is TGCAGCGTTGTGGGCCAAGTTGGTTGGAGCACAGATACGCAGTATTTT.

The genes are TRBV5-4 and TRBJ2-1; 12 positions match TRBD1. Germline V gene sequence: CDR1 SGHNT, CDR2 YYREEE (reference sequence). There are 16 residues in the CDR3. The J segment lost 2 bases and the V segment lost 4 bases, leaving 4 bases of the junction unmatched. In DNA form, the CDR3 reads TGTGCCAGCAGCCCTCGGGACAGGGGGCCCTACAATGAGCAGTTCTTC. Its translation: CASSPRDRGPYNEQFF.